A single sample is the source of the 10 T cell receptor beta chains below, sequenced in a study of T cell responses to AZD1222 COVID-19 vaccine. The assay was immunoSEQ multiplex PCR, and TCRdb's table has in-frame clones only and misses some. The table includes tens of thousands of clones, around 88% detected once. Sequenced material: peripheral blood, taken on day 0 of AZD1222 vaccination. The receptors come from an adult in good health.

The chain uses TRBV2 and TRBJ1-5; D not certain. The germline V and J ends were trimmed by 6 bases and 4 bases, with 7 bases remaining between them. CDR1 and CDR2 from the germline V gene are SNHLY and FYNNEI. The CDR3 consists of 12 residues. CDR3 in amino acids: CASSEINQPQHF. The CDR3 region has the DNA TGTGCCAGCAGCGAAATTAATCAGCCCCAGCATTTT.

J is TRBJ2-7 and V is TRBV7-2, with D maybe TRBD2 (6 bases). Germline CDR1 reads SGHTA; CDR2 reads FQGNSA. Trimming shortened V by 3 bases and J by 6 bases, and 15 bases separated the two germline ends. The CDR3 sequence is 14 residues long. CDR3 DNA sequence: TGTGCCAGCAGCTTGCGGCAGGGAGGTCCCGAGCAGTACTTC. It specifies CASSLRQGGPEQYF.

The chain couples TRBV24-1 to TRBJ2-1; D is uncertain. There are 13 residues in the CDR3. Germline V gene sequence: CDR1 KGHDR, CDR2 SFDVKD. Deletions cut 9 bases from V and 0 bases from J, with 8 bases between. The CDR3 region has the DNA TGTGCCACCGCAGCAGACTCCTACAATGAGCAGTTCTTC. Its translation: CATAADSYNEQFF.

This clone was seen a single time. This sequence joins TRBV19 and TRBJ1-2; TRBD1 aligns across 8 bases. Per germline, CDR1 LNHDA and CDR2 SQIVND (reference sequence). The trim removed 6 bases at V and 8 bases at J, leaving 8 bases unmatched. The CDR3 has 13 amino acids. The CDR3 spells CASSPADRGGYTF. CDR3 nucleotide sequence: TGTGCCAGTAGCCCCGCTGACAGGGGCGGCTACACCTTC.

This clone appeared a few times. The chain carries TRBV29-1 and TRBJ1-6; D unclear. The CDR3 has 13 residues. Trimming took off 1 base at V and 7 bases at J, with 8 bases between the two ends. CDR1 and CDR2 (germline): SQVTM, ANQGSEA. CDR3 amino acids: CSVEVAPNSPLHF. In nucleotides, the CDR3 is TGCAGCGTTGAAGTGGCCCCAAATTCACCCCTCCACTTT.

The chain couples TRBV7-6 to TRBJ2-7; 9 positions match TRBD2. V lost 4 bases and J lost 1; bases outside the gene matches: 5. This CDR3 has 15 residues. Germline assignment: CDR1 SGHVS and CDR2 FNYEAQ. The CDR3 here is CASSSGTSLSYEQYF. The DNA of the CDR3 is TGTGCCAGCAGCTCCGGGACTAGCCTTTCCTACGAGCAGTACTTC.

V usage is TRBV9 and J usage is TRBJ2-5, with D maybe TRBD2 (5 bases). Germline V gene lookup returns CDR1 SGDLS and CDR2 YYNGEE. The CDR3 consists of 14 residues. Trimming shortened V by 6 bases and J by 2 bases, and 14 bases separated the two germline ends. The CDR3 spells CASTPAGYQETQYF. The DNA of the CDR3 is TGTGCCAGCACCCCGGCGGGCTATCAAGAGACCCAGTACTTC.

CDR3 nucleotide sequence: TGTGCCAGCCTGGGACAACGCACAGATACGCAGTATTTT. Translating gives CASLGQRTDTQYF. The chain joins TRBV28 to TRBJ2-3, with D perhaps TRBD1 (6 bases). The CDR3 is 13 amino acids. Per the germline V gene, CDR1 is MDHEN and CDR2 is SYDVKM. V was cut by 8 bases and J by 1 base, with 10 bases left in between.

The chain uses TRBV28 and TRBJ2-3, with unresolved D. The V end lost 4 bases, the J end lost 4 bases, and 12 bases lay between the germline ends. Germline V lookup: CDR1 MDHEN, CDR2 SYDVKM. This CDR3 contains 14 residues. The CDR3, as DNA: TGTGCCAGCAGTTCGCCTTCGTTCGCAGATACGCAGTATTTT. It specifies CASSSPSFADTQYF.

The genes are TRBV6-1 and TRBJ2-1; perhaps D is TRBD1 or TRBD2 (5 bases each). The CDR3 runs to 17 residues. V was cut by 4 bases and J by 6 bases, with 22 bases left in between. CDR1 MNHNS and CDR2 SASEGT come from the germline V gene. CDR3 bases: TGTGCCAGCAGTGTCTCCCGGGACGTAGGTTTGGTCAATGAGCAGTTCTTC. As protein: CASSVSRDVGLVNEQFF.